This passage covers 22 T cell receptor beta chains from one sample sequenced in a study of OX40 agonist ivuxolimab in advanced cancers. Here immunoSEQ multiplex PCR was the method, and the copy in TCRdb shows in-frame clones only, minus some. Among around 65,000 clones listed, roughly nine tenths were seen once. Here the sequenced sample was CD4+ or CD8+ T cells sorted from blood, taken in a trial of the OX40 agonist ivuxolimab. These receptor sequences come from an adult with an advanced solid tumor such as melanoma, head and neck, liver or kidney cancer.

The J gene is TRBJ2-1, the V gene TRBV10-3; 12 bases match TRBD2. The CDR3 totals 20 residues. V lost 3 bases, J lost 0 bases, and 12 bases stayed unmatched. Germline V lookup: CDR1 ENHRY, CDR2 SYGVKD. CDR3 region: CAISDWVGTSGRSSYNEQFF. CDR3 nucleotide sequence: TGTGCCATCAGTGATTGGGTCGGGACTAGCGGGCGCAGCTCCTACAATGAGCAGTTCTTC.

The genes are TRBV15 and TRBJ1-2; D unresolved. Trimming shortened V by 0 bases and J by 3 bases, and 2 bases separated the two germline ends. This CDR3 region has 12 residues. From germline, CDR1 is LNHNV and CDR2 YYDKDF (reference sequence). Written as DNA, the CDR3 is TGTGCCACCAGCAGAGATGACTATGGCTACACCTTC. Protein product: CATSRDDYGYTF.

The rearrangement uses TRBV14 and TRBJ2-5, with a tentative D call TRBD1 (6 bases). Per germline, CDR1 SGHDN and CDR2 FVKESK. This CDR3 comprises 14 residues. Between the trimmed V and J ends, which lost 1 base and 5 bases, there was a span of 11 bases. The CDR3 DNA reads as TGTGCCAGCAGCCAAGTTTCAGGGGTGGAGACCCAGTACTTC. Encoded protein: CASSQVSGVETQYF.

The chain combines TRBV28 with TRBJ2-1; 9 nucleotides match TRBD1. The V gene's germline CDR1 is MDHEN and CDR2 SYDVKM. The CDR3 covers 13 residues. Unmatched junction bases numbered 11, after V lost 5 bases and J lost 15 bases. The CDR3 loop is CASSPPPGQGLFF. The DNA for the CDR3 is TGTGCCAGCAGTCCACCCCCGGGACAGGGTCTGTTCTTC. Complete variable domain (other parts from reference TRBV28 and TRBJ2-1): DVKVTQSSRYLVKRTGEKVFLECVQDMDHENMFWYRQDPGLGLRLIYFSYDVKMKEKGDIPEGYSVSREKKERFSLILESASTNQTSMYLCASSPPPGQGLFFGPGTRLTVL.

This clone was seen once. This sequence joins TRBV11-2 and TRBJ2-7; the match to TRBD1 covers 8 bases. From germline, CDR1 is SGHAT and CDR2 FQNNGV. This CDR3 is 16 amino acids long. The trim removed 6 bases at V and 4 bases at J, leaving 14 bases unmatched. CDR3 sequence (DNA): TGTGCCAGCAGGATCCGAGGACAGGGTTATTGGTACGAGCAGTACTTC. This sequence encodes CASRIRGQGYWYEQYF.

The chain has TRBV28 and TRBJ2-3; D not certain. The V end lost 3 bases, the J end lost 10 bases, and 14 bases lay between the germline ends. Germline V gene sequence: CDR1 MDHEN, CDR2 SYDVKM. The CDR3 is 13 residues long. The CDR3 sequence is CASSFPTPKSQYF. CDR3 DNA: TGTGCCAGCAGTTTCCCCACCCCTAAGTCGCAGTATTTT.

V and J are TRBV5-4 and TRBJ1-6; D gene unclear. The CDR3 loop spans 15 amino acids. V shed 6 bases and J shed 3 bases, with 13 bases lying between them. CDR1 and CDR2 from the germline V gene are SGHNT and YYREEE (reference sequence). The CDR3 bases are TGTGCCAGCATCTACGGGTGGGACTATAATTCACCCCTCCACTTT. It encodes CASIYGWDYNSPLHF.

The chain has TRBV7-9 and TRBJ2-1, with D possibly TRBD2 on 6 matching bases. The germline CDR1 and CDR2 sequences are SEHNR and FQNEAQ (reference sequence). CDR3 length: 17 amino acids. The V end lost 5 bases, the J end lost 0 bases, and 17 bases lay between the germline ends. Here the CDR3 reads CASSPPRGDSSYNEQFF. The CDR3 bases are TGTGCCAGCAGCCCTCCCCGCGGGGATAGCTCCTACAATGAGCAGTTCTTC.

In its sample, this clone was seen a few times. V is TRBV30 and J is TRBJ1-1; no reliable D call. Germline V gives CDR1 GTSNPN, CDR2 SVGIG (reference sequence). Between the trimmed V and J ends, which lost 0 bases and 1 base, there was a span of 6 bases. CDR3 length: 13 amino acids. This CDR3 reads CAWSVHRNTEAFF. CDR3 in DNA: TGTGCCTGGAGTGTACACAGGAACACTGAAGCTTTCTTT.

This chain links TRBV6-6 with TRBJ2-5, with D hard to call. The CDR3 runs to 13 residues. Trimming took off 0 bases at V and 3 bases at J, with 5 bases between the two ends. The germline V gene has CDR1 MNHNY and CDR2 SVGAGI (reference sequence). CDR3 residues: CASSYSSKETQYF. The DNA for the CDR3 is TGTGCCAGCAGTTACTCCTCTAAAGAGACCCAGTACTTC.

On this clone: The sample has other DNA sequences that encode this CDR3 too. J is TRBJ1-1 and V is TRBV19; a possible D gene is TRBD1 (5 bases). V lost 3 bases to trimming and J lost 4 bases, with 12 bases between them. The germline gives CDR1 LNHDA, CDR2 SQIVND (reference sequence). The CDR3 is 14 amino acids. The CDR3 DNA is TGTGCCAGTAGTATTTTGGGGGGAGGCACTGAAGCTTTCTTT. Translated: CASSILGGGTEAFF. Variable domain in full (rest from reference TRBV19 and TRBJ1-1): DGGITQSPKYLFRKEGQNVTLSCEQNLNHDAMYWYRQDPGQGLRLIYYSQIVNDFQKGDIAEGYSVSREKKESFPLTVTSAQKNPTAFYLCASSILGGGTEAFFGQGTRLTVV.

CDR3 in amino acids: CASSPTGQGRTEAFF. CDR3 DNA sequence: TGTGCCAGCTCACCGACAGGGCAGGGTCGCACTGAAGCTTTCTTT. The chain joins TRBV18 to TRBJ1-1; the match to TRBD1 covers 7 bases. V was clipped by 3 bases and J by 4 bases; unmatched bases: 8. CDR1 is KGHSH, CDR2 LQKENI, per germline. The CDR3 is 15 residues long.

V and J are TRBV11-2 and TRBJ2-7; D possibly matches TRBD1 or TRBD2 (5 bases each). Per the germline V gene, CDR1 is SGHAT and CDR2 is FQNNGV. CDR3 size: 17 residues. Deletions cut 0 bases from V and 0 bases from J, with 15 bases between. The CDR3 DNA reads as TGTGCCAGCAGCTTAGATCTTCAAGGGACGAGCTCCTACGAGCAGTACTTC. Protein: CASSLDLQGTSSYEQYF. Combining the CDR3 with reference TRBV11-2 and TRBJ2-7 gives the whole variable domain EAGVAQSPRYKIIEKRQSVAFWCNPISGHATLYWYQQILGQGPKLLIQFQNNGVVDDSQLPKDRFSAERLKGVDSTLKIQPAKLEDSAVYLCASSLDLQGTSSYEQYFGPGTRLTVT.

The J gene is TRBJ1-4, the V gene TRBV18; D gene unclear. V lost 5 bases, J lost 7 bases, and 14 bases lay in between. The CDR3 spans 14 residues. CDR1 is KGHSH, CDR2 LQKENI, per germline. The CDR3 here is CASSFGSDPEKLFF. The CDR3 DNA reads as TGTGCCAGCTCATTCGGATCAGACCCTGAAAAACTGTTTTTT. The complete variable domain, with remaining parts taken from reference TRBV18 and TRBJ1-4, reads NAGVMQNPRHLVRRRGQEARLRCSPMKGHSHVYWYRQLPEEGLKFMVYLQKENIIDESGMPKERFSAEFPKEGPSILRIQQVVRGDSAAYFCASSFGSDPEKLFFGSGTQLSVL.

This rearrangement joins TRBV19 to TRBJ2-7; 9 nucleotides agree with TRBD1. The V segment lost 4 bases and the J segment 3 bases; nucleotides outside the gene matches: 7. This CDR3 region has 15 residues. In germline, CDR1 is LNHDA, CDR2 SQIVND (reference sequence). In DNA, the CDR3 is TGTGCCAGTAGTAATCCGGGACAGGGAATCTACGAGCAGTACTTC. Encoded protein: CASSNPGQGIYEQYF.

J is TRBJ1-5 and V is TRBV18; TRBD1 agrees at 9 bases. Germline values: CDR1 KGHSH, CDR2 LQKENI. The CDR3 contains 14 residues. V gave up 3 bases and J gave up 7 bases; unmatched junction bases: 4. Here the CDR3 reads CASSPDRGGQPQHF. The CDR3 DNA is TGTGCCAGCTCACCTGACAGGGGGGGGCAGCCCCAGCATTTT.

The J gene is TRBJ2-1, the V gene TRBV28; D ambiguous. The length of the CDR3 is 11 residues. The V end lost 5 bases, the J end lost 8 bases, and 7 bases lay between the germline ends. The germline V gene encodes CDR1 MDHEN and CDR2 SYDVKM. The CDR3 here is CASSPLDEQFF. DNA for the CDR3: TGTGCCAGCAGTCCATTAGATGAGCAGTTCTTC.

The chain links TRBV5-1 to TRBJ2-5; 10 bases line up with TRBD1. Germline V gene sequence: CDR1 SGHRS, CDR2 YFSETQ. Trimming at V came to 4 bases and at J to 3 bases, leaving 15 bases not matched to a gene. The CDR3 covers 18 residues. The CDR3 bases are TGCGCCAGCAGCGGAGGACCCACCGGGACAGGGGTTAAAGAGACCCAGTACTTC. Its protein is CASSGGPTGTGVKETQYF.

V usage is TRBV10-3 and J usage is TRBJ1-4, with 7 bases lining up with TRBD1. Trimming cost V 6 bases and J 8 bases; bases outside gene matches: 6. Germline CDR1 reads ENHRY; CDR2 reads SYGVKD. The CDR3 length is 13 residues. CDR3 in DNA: TGTGCCATCAGACAGGGGATTGGGGAAAAACTGTTTTTT. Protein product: CAIRQGIGEKLFF.

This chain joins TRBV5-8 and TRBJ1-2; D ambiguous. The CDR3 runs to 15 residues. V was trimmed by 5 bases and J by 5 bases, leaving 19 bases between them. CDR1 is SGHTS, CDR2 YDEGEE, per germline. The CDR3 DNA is TGTGCCAGCAGTTTCGACCGTGTCCGTCAGTATGGCTACACCTTC. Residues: CASSFDRVRQYGYTF.

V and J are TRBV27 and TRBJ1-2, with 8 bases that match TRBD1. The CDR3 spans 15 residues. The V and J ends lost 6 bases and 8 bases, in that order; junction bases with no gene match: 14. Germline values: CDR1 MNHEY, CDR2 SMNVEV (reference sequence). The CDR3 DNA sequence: TGTGCCAGCAGGGGGACCGGGCAGGGGGCGGGGGGCTACACCTTC. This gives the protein CASRGTGQGAGGYTF.

The CDR3 DNA reads as TGTGCCAGCACAGACAGAGCGAAAGATACGCAGTATTTT. Protein: CASTDRAKDTQYF. The chain links TRBV27 to TRBJ2-3, with D possibly matching TRBD1 (5 bases). Trimming took 7 bases from V and 5 from J, leaving 13 bases between them. There are 13 residues in the CDR3. CDR1 and CDR2 (germline): MNHEY, SMNVEV (reference sequence).